This T cell receptor beta chain was recorded in a study of cytotoxic CD8 clonotypes in ibrutinib-treated CLL. Study-level information: After median roughly 70 months, approximately 14 stayed in remission, approximately twelve progressed; responses approximately 24 partial, 2 complete.

The data were produced by immunoSEQ multiplex PCR, yet TCRdb's version contains in-frame clones alone and is incomplete. The sample consists of approximately 320,000 clones, over 60% of them appearing once. The CDR3 sequence is 11 residues long. Trimming cost V 3 bases and J 7 bases, with 7 bases left between them. The germline V gene encodes CDR1 SGDLS and CDR2 YYNGEE. The receptor was isolated from a human donor with chronic lymphocytic leukemia. The sequenced sample was PBMCs, obtained after 36 months of ibrutinib treatment. V is TRBV9 and J is TRBJ1-2; TRBD1 is a possible D gene (5 bases). The DNA for the CDR3 is TGTGCCAGCAGCGAGGGGTTTGGCTACACCTTC. Residues: CASSEGFGYTF.